The clone carrying this T cell receptor beta chain has more than one count but fewer than ten. This record belongs to a study of blood T cell repertoires in COVID-19. V shed 0 bases and J shed 0 bases, with 11 bases lying between them. The V gene's germline CDR1 is SGHRS and CDR2 YFSETQ. The CDR3 runs to 16 residues. Methods used by the authors: The authors estimated nucleated cell counts from reference gene primer amplification. TCRdb's copy holds only in-frame clones and misses some; the assay was immunoSEQ multiplex PCR. The DNA gave D and trimming, while V, J and clone size come from that table. The repertoire holds about 100,000 clones, with 70% to 90% as singletons.

The specimen was peripheral blood. This clonotype was sampled from a man in his fifties or sixties with active or convalescent COVID-19. This chain joins TRBV5-1 and TRBJ2-3; D is perhaps TRBD2 (6 bases). The CDR3 here is CASSLVRGGSTDTQYF. As DNA, the CDR3 is TGCGCCAGCAGCTTGGTGCGGGGAGGTAGCACAGATACGCAGTATTTT.